A single T cell receptor (beta chain) is shown here with its context. From the germline J gene comes the end of the CDR3, since the read stops 3 residues before it. This record comes from a study of T cells in women clearing cervical HPV infection. Study background: Women with histologically confirmed HPV16-related CIN3 or worse, 2 with invasive cancer, served as cases. For cases, blood was sampled a median about 160 days after lesion detection, interquartile range about 90 to 230 days.

Per germline, CDR1 SGHKS and CDR2 YYEKEE (reference sequence). The CDR3 is made up of 14 amino acids. The protocol was immunoSEQ multiplex PCR, while the TCRdb copy is restricted to in-frame clones and leaves out a portion. The sample totals 25,000 to 30,000 clones. The material sequenced was blood buffy coat. The gene calls are TRBV5-5 and TRBJ2-5; tentative D call: TRBD1 (5 bases). The TCR was taken from a woman aged 18-70 years with a cervical HPV16 infection that either progressed to CIN3+ or cleared (not recorded which). CDR3: CASSPERGTITQYF. The CDR3 bases that were read are TGTGCCAGCAGCCCCGAAAGGGGTACTATCACC.